This entry is about one TCR beta chain. This entry belongs to a study of blood T cell repertoires in COVID-19. The protocol was immunoSEQ multiplex PCR, while the TCRdb copy is restricted to in-frame clones and leaves out a portion. The sample holds hundreds of thousands of clones; roughly nine tenths are singletons and the top ten take 6.5% to 9.5%. The germline V gene encodes CDR1 KGHSH and CDR2 LQKENI. Unmatched junction bases numbered 7, after V lost 2 bases and J lost 7 bases. The CDR3 covers 15 residues. This sequence originates from an older woman who had recovered from COVID-19. The rearrangement uses TRBV18 and TRBJ2-1, with 8 bases that match TRBD2. Sequencing was carried out using PBMCs or T cells enriched from blood (not recorded which). The CDR3 spells CASSPSPGLGNEQFF. Here the CDR3 DNA reads TGTGCCAGCTCACCATCGCCGGGACTAGGGAATGAGCAGTTCTTC.